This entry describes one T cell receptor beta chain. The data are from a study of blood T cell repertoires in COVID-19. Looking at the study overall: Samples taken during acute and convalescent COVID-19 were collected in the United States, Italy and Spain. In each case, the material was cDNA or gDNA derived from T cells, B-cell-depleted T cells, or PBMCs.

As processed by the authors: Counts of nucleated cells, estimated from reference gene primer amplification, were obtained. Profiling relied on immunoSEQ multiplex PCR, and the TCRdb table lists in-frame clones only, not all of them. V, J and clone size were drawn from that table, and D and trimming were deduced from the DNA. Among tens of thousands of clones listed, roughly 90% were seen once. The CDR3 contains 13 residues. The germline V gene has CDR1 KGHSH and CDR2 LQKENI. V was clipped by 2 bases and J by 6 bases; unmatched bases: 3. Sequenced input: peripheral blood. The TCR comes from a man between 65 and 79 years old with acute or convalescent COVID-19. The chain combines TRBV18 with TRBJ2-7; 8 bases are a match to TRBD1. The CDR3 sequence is CASSPGQGAEQYF. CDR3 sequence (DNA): TGTGCCAGCTCACCAGGACAGGGTGCCGAGCAGTACTTC. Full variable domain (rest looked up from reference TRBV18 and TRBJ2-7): NAGVMQNPRHLVRRRGQEARLRCSPMKGHSHVYWYRQLPEEGLKFMVYLQKENIIDESGMPKERFSAEFPKEGPSILRIQQVVRGDSAAYFCASSPGQGAEQYFGPGTRLTVT.